Below are 2 T cell receptor beta chains sequenced from a single sample in a study of Ad26.COV2.S vaccination and SARS-CoV-2 variants. Using immunoSEQ multiplex PCR, the repertoire was profiled, and TCRdb retains in-frame clones only, with some absent. The data show a few hundred thousand clones, with around 90% seen just once and 10% to 15% held by the top ten. As to treatment: around 19 received Ad26.COV2.S at low or high dose, single or two shots; 5 received placebo; per-sample allocation not given. Specimens were obtained on day 63 following the first vaccine or placebo injection. The sequencing used peripheral blood, collected in a trial of Ad26.COV2.S vaccine versus placebo. These receptors were taken from a person aged 18 to 65 who received the Ad26.COV2.S COVID-19 vaccine or a placebo.

This clone was recorded only once. The chain uses TRBV2 and TRBJ2-1, with 12 nucleotides matching TRBD2. This CDR3 comprises 15 residues. V shed 4 bases, J shed 9 bases, and the junction held 7 bases outside the gene matches. Per germline, CDR1 SNHLY and CDR2 FYNNEI. The CDR3 DNA reads TGTGCCAGCAGTGCTCGGCTAGCGGGAGGGGGTGAGCAGTTCTTC. It specifies CASSARLAGGGEQFF.

V gene TRBV4-2 combines with J gene TRBJ2-3, with D possibly being TRBD2 (6 bases). V was trimmed by 1 base and J by 4 bases, leaving 18 bases between them. Germline V CDR1 and CDR2: LGHNA, YNFKEQ. The CDR3 sequence is 17 residues long. This chain's CDR3 is CASSQGVGGGGSDTQYF. The CDR3 region has the DNA TGTGCCAGCAGCCAAGGCGTCGGGGGAGGTGGGTCAGATACGCAGTATTTT.